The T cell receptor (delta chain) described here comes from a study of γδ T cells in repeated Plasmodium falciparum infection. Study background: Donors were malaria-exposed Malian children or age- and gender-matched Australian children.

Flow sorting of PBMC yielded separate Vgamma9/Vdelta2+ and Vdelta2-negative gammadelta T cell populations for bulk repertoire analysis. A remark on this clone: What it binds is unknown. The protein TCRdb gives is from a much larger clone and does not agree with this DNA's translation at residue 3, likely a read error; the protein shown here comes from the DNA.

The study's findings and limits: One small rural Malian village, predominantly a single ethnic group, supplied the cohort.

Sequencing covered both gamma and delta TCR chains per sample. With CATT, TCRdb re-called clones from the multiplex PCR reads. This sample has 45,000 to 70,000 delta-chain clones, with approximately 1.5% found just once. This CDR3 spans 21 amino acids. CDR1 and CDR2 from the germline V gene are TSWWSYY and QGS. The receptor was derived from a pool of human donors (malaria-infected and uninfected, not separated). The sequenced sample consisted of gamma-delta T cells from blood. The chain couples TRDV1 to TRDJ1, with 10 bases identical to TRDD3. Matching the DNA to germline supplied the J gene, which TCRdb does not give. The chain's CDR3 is CAPGESLPYWGIPPNTDKLIF. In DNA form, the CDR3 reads TGTGCTCCTGGGGAATCCCTCCCTTACTGGGGGATCCCTCCTAACACCGATAAACTCATCTTT.